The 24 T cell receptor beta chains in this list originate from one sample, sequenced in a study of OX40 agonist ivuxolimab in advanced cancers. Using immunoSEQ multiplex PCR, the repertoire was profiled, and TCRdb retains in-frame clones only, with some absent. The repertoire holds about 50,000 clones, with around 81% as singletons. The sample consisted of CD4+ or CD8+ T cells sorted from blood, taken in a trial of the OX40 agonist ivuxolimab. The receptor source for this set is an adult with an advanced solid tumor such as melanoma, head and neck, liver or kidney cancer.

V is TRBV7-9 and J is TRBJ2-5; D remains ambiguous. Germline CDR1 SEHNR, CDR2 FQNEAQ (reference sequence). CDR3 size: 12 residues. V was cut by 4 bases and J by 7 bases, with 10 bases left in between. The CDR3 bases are TGTGCCAGCAGCTCGGCAGAGGCGACCCAGTACTTC. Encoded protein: CASSSAEATQYF.

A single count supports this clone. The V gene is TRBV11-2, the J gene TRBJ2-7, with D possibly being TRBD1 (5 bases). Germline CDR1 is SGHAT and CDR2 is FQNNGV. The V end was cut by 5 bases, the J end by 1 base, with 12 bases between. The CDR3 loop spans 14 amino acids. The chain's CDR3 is CASSPGSLSYEQYF. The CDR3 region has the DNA TGTGCCAGCAGCCCAGGGTCACTATCCTACGAGCAGTACTTC.

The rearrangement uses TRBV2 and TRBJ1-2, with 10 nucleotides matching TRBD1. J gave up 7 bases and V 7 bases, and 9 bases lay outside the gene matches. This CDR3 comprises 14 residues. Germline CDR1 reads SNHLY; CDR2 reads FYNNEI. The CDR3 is CASTGGQGKSGYTF. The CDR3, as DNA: TGTGCCAGCACGGGGGGACAGGGGAAGTCTGGCTACACCTTC. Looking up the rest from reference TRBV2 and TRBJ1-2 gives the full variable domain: EPEVTQTPSHQVTQMGQEVILRCVPISNHLYFYWYRQILGQKVEFLVSFYNNEISEKSEIFDDQFSVERPDGSNFTLKIRSTKLEDSAMYFCASTGGQGKSGYTFGSGTRLTVV.

CDR3 bases: TGTGCCAGCAGTTCGAAGACAGGGCACTCTGGAAACACCATATATTTT. Its translation is CASSSKTGHSGNTIYF. The chain recombines TRBV6-5 with TRBJ1-3; 7 bases map to TRBD1. The CDR3 is made up of 16 amino acids. Germline V gene data show CDR1 as MNHEY and CDR2 as SVGAGI. Germline trimming cut 4 bases from V and 0 bases from J; bases unmatched to any gene: 6.

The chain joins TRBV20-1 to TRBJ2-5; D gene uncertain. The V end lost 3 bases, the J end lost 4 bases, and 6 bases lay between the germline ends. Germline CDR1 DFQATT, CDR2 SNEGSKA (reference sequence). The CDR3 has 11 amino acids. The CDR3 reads CSARLGETQYF. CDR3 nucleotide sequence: TGCAGTGCTAGGTTAGGAGAGACCCAGTACTTC.

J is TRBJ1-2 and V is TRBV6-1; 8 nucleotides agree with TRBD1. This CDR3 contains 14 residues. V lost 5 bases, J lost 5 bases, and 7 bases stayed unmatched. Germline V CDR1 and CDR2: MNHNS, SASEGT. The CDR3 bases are TGTGCCAGCAGTATCAGGGGGCAGGGGTATGGCTACACCTTC. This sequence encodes CASSIRGQGYGYTF.

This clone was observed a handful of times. The CDR3: CASSHGSNQPQHF. CDR3 nucleotide sequence: TGTGCCAGCAGCCACGGGAGCAATCAGCCCCAGCATTTT. The gene calls are TRBV7-2 and TRBJ1-5; D is unclear. This CDR3 is 13 amino acids long. V dropped 5 bases and J dropped 1 base, with 6 bases sitting between them. CDR1 and CDR2 (germline): SGHTA, FQGNSA.

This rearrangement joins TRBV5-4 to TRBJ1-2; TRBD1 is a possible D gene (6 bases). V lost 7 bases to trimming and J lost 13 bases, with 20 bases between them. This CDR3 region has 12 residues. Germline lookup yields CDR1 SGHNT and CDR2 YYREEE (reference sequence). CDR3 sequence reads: CASQARGSQGTF. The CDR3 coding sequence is TGTGCCAGCCAAGCAAGGGGGTCCCAGGGCACCTTC.

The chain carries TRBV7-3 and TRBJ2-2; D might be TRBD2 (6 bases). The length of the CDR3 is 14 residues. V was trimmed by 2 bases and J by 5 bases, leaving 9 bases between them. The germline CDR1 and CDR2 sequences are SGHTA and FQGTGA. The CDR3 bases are TGTGCCAGCAGCTTAGTCGGGGGAACCGGGGAGCTGTTTTTT. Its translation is CASSLVGGTGELFF.

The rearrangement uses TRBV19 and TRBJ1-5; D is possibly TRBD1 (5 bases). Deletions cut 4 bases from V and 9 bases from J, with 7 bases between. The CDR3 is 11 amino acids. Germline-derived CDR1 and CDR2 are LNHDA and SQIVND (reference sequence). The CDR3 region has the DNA TGTGCCAGTAGTAATACAGGGCCCCAGCATTTT. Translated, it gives CASSNTGPQHF.

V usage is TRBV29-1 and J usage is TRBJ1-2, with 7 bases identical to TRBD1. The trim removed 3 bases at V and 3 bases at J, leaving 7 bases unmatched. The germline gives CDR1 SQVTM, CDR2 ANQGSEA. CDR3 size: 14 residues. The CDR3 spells CSVDRGQGDYGYTF. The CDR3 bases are TGCAGCGTTGACCGTGGGCAGGGGGACTATGGCTACACCTTC.

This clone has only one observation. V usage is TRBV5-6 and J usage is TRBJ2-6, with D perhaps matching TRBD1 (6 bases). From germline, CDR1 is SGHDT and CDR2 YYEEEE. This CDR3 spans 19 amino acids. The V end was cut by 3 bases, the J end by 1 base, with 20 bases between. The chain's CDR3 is CASSSSGTTGISGANVLTF. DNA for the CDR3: TGTGCCAGCAGCTCTTCCGGGACAACCGGCATATCTGGGGCCAACGTCCTGACTTTC.

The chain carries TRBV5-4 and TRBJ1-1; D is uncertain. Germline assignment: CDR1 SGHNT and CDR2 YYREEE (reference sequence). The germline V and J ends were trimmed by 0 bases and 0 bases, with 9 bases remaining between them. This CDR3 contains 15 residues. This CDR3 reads CASSLDPEVNTEAFF. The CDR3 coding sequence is TGTGCCAGCAGCTTGGATCCGGAGGTGAACACTGAAGCTTTCTTT.

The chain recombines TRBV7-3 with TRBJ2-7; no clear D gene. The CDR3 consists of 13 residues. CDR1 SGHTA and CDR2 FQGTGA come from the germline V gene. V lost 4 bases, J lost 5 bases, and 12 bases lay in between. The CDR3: CASSSHSRDEQYF. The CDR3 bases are TGTGCCAGCAGCTCCCATAGCCGGGACGAGCAGTACTTC. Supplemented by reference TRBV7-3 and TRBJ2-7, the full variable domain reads GAGVSQTPSNKVTEKGKYVELRCDPISGHTALYWYRQSLGQGPEFLIYFQGTGAADDSGLPNDRFFAVRPEGSVSTLKIQRTERGDSAVYLCASSSHSRDEQYFGPGTRLTVT.

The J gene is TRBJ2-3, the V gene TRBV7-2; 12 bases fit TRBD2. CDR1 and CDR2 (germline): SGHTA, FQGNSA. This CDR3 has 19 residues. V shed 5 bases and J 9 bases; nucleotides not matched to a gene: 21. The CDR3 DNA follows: TGTGCCAGCAGCAACCCGCAGACTAGCGGGGGTCAAACGCGTTGGACGCAGTATTTT. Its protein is CASSNPQTSGGQTRWTQYF.

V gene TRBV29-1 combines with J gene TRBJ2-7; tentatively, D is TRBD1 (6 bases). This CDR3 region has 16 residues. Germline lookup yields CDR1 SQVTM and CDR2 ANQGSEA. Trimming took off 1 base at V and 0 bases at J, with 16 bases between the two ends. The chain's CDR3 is CSVEGEFGQSSYEQYF. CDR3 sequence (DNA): TGCAGCGTTGAAGGGGAATTCGGACAGAGCTCCTACGAGCAGTACTTC.

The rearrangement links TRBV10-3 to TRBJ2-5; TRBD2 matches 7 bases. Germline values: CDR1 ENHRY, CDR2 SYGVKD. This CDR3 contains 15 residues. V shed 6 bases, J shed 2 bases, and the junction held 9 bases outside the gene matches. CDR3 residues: CAIRGGLSGQETQYF. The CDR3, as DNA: TGTGCCATCAGGGGGGGACTAAGCGGACAAGAGACCCAGTACTTC.

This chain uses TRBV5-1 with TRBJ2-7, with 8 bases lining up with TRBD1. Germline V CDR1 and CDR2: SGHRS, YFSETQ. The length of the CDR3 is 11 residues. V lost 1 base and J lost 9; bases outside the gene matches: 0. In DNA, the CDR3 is TGCGCCAGCAGCTTGCAGGGGGCGCAGTACTTC. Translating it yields CASSLQGAQYF.

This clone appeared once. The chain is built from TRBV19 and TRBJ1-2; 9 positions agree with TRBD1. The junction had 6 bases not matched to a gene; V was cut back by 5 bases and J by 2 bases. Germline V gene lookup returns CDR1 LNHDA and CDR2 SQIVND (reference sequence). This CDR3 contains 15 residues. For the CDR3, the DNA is TGTGCCAGTAGTGGACAGGGGTTAGTCAACTATGGCTACACCTTC. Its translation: CASSGQGLVNYGYTF.

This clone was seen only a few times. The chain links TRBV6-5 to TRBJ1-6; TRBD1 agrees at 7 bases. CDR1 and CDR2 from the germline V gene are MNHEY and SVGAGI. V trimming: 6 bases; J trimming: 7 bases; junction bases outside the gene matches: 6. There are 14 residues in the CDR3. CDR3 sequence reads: CASRQSGGNSPLHF. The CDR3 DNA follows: TGTGCCAGCAGACAATCAGGGGGGAATTCACCCCTCCACTTT.

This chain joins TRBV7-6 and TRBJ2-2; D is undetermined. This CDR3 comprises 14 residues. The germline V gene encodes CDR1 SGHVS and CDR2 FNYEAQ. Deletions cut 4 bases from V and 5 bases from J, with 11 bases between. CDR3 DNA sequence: TGTGCCAGCAGCTCTAGACGAGAGACCGGGGAGCTGTTTTTT. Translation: CASSSRRETGELFF.

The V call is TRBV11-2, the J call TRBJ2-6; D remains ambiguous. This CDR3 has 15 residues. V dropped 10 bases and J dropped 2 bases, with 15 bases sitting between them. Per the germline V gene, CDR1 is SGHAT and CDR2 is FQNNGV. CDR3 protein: CAIPRQLAGANVLTF. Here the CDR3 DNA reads TGTGCCATCCCCCGGCAGTTAGCTGGGGCCAACGTCCTGACTTTC.

CDR3: CASSFGFSGANVLTF. DNA of the CDR3: TGTGCCAGCAGCTTCGGCTTCTCTGGGGCCAACGTCCTGACTTTC. The rearrangement uses TRBV7-6 and TRBJ2-6, with D uncertain. V lost 3 bases and J 0 bases, leaving 6 bases between the germline ends. The CDR3 is 15 amino acids. Germline V CDR1 and CDR2: SGHVS, FNYEAQ.

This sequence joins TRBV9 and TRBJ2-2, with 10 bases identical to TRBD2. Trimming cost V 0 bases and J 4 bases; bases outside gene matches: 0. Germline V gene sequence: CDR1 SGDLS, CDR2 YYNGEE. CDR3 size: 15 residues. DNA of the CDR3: TGTGCCAGCAGCGTAGCTAGCGGGGGCACCGGGGAGCTGTTTTTT. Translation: CASSVASGGTGELFF.